This T cell receptor beta chain comes out of a study of T cells expressing NK-cell markers. Overall study: Sorted CD3+CD56-NKG2C+, CD3+CD56+NKG2C+ and CD3+CD56+NKG2C- T cells supplied the TCR beta repertoires.

Using the 5' RACE reads, TCRdb records one entry per CDR3 protein without DNA. The table lists 30,000 or so distinct CDR3 sequences. Germline CDR1 and CDR2: SGHDT and YYEEEE. This CDR3 is built from 13 residues. The chain combines TRBV5-6 with TRBJ2-5; TCRdb's D call of TRBD2 is untestable without DNA. The sequenced sample consisted of blood T cells: a sorted CD56 or NKG2C T cell subset, CD4+ or CD8+ T cells, or bulk PBMC T cells (not recorded which). The receptor's source is a woman between 18 and 70 years old in good health. CDR3 sequence reads: CASSLGTGETQYF. Together with reference TRBV5-6 and TRBJ2-5, the CDR3 gives the full variable domain: DAGVTQSPTHLIKTRGQQVTLRCSPKSGHDTVSWYQQALGQGPQFIFQYYEEEERQRGNFPDRFSGHQFPNYSSELNVNALLLGDSALYLCASSLGTGETQYFGPGTRLLVL.